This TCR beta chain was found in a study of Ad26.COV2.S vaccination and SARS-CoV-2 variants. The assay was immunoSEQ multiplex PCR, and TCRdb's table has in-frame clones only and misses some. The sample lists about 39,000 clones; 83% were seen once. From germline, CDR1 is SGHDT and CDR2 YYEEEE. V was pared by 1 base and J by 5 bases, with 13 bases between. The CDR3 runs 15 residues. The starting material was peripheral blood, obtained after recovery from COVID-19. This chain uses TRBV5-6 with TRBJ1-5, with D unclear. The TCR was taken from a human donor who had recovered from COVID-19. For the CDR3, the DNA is TGTGCCAGCAGCTTGCTCGGGGTTGGGGATCAGCCCCAGCATTTT. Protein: CASSLLGVGDQPQHF.